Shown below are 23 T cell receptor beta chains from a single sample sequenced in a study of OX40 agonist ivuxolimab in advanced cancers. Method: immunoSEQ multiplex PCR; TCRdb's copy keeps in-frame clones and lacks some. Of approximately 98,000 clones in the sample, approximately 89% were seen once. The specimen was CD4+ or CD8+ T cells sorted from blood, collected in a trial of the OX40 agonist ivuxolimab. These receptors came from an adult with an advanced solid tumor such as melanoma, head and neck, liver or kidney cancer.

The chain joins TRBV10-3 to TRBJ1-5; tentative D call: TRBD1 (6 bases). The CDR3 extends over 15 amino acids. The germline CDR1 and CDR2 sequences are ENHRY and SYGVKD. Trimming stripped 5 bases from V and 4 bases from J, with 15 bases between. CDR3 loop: CAISQDGGENQPQHF. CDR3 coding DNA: TGTGCCATCAGTCAGGATGGGGGCGAGAATCAGCCCCAGCATTTT.

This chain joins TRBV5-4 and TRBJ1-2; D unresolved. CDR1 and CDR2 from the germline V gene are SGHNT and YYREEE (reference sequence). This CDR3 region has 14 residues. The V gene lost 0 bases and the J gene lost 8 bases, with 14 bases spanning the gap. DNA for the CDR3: TGTGCCAGCAGCTTGGAAGCCGGCCGCTTAGGCTACACCTTC. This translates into CASSLEAGRLGYTF.

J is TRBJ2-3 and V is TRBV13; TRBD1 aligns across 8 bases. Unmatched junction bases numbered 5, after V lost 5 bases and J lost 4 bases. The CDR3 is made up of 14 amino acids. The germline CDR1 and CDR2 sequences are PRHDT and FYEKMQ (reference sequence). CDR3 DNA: TGTGCCAGCAGCCAGGGGGCAGTTTCAGATACGCAGTATTTT. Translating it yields CASSQGAVSDTQYF.

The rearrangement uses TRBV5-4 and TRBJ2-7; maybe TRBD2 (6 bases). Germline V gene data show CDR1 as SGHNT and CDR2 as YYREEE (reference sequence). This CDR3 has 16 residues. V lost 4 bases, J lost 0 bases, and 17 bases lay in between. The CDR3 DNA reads TGTGCCAGCAGCCCCGTAGGTGGGGGGACCTCCTACGAGCAGTACTTC. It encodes CASSPVGGGTSYEQYF. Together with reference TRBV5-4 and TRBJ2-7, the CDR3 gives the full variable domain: ETGVTQSPTHLIKTRGQQVTLRCSSQSGHNTVSWYQQALGQGPQFIFQYYREEENGRGNFPPRFSGLQFPNYSSELNVNALELDDSALYLCASSPVGGGTSYEQYFGPGTRLTVT.

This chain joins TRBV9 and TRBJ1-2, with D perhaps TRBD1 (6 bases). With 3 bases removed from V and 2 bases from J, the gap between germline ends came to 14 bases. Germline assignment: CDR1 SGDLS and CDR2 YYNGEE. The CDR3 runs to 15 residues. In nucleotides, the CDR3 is TGTGCCAGCAGCGAAAGGACAGCCCTAAACTATGGCTACACCTTC. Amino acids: CASSERTALNYGYTF.

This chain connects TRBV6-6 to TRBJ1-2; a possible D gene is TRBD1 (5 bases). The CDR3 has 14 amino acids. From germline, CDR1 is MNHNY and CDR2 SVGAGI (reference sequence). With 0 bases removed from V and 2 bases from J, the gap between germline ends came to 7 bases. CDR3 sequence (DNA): TGTGCCAGCAGTTACTCTAGGGACAACTATGGCTACACCTTC. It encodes CASSYSRDNYGYTF.

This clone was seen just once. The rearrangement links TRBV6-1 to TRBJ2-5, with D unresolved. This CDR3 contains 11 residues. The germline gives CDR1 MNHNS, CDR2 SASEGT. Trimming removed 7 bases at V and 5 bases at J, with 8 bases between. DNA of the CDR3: TGTGCCAGCAACTACGGGGAGACCCAGTACTTC. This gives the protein CASNYGETQYF.

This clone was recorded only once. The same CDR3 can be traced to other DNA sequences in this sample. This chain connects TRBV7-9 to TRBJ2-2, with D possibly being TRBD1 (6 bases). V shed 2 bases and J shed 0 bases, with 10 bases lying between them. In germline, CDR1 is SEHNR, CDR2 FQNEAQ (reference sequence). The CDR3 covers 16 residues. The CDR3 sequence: CASSLLGGSNTGELFF. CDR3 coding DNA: TGTGCCAGCAGCTTATTAGGGGGTTCGAACACCGGGGAGCTGTTTTTT.

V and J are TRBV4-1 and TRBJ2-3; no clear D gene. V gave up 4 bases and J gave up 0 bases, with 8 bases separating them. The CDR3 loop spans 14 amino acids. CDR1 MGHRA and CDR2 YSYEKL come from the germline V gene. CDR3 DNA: TGCGCCAGCAGCCCACATTCTAGCACAGATACGCAGTATTTT. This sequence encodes CASSPHSSTDTQYF.

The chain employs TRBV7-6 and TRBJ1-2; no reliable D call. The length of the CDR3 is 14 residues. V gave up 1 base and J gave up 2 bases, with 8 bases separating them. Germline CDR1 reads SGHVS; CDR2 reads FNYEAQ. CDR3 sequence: CASSLDGYNYGYTF. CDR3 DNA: TGTGCCAGCAGCTTAGATGGGTACAACTATGGCTACACCTTC.

DNA of the CDR3: TGTGCCAGTAGTCGGCAGGGGCAAGAGTTCACTGAAGCTTTCTTT. As protein: CASSRQGQEFTEAFF. V and J are TRBV19 and TRBJ1-1, with D possibly TRBD1 on 6 matching bases. V was pared by 5 bases and J by 4 bases, with 17 bases between. This CDR3 is 15 amino acids long. The germline gives CDR1 LNHDA, CDR2 SQIVND (reference sequence).

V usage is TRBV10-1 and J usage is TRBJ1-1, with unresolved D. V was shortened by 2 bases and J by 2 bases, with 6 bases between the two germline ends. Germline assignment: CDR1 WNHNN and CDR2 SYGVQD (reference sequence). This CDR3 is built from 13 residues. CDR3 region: CASSENRNTEAFF. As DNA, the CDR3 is TGCGCCAGCAGTGAGAACAGAAACACTGAAGCTTTCTTT.

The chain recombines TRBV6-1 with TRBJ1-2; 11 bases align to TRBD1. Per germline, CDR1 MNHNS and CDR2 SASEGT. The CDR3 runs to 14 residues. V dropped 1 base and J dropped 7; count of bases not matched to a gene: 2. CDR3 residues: CASSEGTGGSGYTF. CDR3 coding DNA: TGTGCCAGCAGTGAAGGGACAGGGGGCAGTGGCTACACCTTC.

This chain's CDR3 is CASSLVGAGEETQYF. The CDR3 DNA reads TGTGCCAGCAGCTTAGTTGGGGCGGGAGAGGAGACCCAGTACTTC. This sequence joins TRBV13 and TRBJ2-5; 7 bases line up with TRBD2. After removal of 1 base from V and 5 bases from J, the junction contained 7 bases not matched to a gene. The length of the CDR3 is 15 residues. In germline, CDR1 is PRHDT, CDR2 FYEKMQ (reference sequence).

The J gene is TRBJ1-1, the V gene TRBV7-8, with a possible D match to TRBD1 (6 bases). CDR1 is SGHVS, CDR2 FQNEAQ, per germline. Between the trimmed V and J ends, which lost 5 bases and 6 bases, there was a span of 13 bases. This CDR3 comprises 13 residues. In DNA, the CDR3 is TGTGCCAGCAGCAACAAACCAGGGGCTGAAGCTTTCTTT. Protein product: CASSNKPGAEAFF.

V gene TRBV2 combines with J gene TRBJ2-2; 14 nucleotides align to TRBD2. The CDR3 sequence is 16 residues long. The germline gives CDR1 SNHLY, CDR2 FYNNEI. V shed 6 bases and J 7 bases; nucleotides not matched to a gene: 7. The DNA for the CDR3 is TGTGCCAGCAGCCGGGGACTAGCGGGAGCGGGCGGGGAGCTGTTTTTT. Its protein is CASSRGLAGAGGELFF.

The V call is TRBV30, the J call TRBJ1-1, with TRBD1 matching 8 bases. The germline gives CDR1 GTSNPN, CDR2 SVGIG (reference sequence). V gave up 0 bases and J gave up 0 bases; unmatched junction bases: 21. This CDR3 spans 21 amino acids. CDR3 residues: CAWSVQFLPGQGGLVNTEAFF. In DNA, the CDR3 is TGTGCCTGGAGTGTACAATTCTTGCCAGGACAGGGCGGGTTGGTGAACACTGAAGCTTTCTTT.

As DNA, the CDR3 is TGTGCCTGGAGTGGGCGGAGGGTTAACTCCTATAATTCACCCCTCCACTTT. It translates to CAWSGRRVNSYNSPLHF. The chain couples TRBV30 to TRBJ1-6, with no clear D. V lost 1 base, J lost 0 bases, and 13 bases lay in between. This CDR3 spans 17 amino acids. Germline V gene data show CDR1 as GTSNPN and CDR2 as SVGIG (reference sequence).

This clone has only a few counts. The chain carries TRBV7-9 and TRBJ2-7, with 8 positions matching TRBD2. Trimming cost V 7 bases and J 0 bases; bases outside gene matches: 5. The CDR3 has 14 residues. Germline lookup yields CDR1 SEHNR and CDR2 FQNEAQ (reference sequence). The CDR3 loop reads CASIRGGASYEQYF. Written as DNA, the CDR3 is TGTGCCAGCATCCGGGGGGGCGCCTCCTACGAGCAGTACTTC.

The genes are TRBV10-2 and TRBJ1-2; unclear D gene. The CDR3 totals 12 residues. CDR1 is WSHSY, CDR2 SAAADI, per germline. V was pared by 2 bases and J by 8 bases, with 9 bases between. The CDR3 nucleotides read TGCGCCAGCAGTGAGGCCACTTGGGGCTACACCTTC. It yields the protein CASSEATWGYTF.

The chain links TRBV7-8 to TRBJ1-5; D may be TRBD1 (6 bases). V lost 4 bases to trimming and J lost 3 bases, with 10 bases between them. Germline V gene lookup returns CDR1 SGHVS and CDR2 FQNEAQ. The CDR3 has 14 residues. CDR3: CASSSGQSNQPQHF. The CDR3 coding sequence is TGTGCCAGCAGCTCAGGACAGTCCAATCAGCCCCAGCATTTT.

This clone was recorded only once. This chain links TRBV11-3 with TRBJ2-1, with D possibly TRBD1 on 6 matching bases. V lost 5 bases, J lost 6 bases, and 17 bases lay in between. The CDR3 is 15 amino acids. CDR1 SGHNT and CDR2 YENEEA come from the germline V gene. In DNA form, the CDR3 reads TGTGCCAGCAGCCCCAGGGGTCTAGTTGGCAATGAGCAGTTCTTC. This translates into CASSPRGLVGNEQFF.

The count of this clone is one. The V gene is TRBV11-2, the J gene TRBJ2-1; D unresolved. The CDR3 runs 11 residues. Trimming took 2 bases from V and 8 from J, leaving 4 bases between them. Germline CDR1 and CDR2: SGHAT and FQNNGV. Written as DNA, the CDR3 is TGTGCCAGCAGCTTAATCTATGAGCAGTTCTTC. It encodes CASSLIYEQFF.